These T cell receptor beta chains were read from a single sample in a study of identical twins. TCRdb recomputed calls from the 5' RACE reads with MiXCR, one row per CDR3 protein. The table records a few hundred thousand distinct CDR3 sequences, approximately 17% of them present only once. The sample consisted of naive T cells sorted from blood. The receptors stem from a middle-aged man in good health. Both conserved end residues are part of each CDR3. Fields, in order: D gene, J gene, V gene, clone size, CDR3 DNA, CDR3 protein. A D gene is named only where the DNA matches it firmly. Where a row states a size, it is once, few, many or the class of an expanded clone; other rows omit it.

D: TRBD2
J: TRBJ2-5
V: TRBV6-2/TRBV6-3
size: .
DNA: TGTGCCAGCAGCCTCGGGGGGACCCTCCAAGAGACCCAGTACTTC
CDR3: CASSLGGTLQETQYF

D: .
J: TRBJ2-5
V: TRBV19
size: .
DNA: TGTGCCAGTCTGCTAAGGCCAGAGGGGGAGACCCAGTACTTC
CDR3: CASLLRPEGETQYF

D: TRBD1
J: TRBJ2-7
V: TRBV11-2
size: .
DNA: TGTGCCAGCAGCTCCGGGACAGGGGTGCCGAACGAGCAGTACTTC
CDR3: CASSSGTGVPNEQYF

D: TRBD2
J: TRBJ2-7
V: TRBV20-1
size: few
DNA: TGCAGTGCTAGGAGCGGGAGGGCCATATACGAGCAGTACTTC
CDR3: CSARSGRAIYEQYF

D: .
J: TRBJ2-7
V: TRBV12-3/TRBV12-4
size: few
DNA: TGTGCCAGCAGTTTAGGCAGTTATCCCGAGCAGTACTTC
CDR3: CASSLGSYPEQYF

D: .
J: TRBJ2-3
V: TRBV28
size: many
DNA: TGTGCCAGCAGTCCCCACGGCACAGATACGCAGTATTTT
CDR3: CASSPHGTDTQYF

D: TRBD2
J: TRBJ2-1
V: TRBV10-2
size: many
DNA: TGCGCCAGCAGTCGCGGGGGACTAGCGGGAGGGGATGAGCAGTTCTTC
CDR3: CASSRGGLAGGDEQFF

D: TRBD2
J: TRBJ2-2
V: TRBV6-2/TRBV6-3
size: few
DNA: TGTGCCAGCAGTCGCGGACTAGTGAACACCGGGGAGCTGTTTTTT
CDR3: CASSRGLVNTGELFF

D: .
J: TRBJ1-5
V: TRBV12-3/TRBV12-4
size: many
DNA: TGTGCCAGCAAAACCTGGGGGGATAGCAATCAGCCCCAGCATTTT
CDR3: CASKTWGDSNQPQHF

D: .
J: TRBJ2-7
V: TRBV19
size: .
DNA: TGTGCCAGTAGTATGGGCGGGGGCCTCTCCTACGAGCAGTACTTC
CDR3: CASSMGGGLSYEQYF

D: TRBD2
J: TRBJ2-7
V: TRBV4-2
size: few
DNA: TGTGCCAGCAGCCAAGAAGTCAGCGCTAGCGGCTCCTACGAGCAGTACTTC
CDR3: CASSQEVSASGSYEQYF

D: TRBD1
J: TRBJ1-2
V: TRBV25-1
size: .
DNA: TGTGCCAGCAGTGAACAGGGGGCGGATAACTATGGCTACACCTTC
CDR3: CASSEQGADNYGYTF

D: TRBD2
J: TRBJ2-3
V: TRBV10-3
size: .
DNA: TGTGCCATCAGTGAGCGGAGTAGCGGGAGGGCCACAGATACGCAGTATTTT
CDR3: CAISERSSGRATDTQYF

D: .
J: TRBJ2-7
V: TRBV11-1
size: .
DNA: TGTGCCAGCAGCGATCGGGAATGGGAGAGGGGCTCCTACGAGCAGTACTTC
CDR3: CASSDREWERGSYEQYF

D: .
J: TRBJ2-7
V: TRBV7-2
size: few
DNA: TGTGCCAGCAGCTCCCCAGGCTACTACGAGCAGTACTTC
CDR3: CASSSPGYYEQYF

D: .
J: TRBJ2-1
V: TRBV29-1
size: many
DNA: TGCAGCGTTGACCCCGTGAGGACAGCAACCTACAATGAGCAGTTCTTC
CDR3: CSVDPVRTATYNEQFF

D: .
J: TRBJ2-4
V: TRBV12-3/TRBV12-4
size: few
DNA: TGTGCCAGCAGTGACCGGGACGGGAAAAACATTCAGTACTTC
CDR3: CASSDRDGKNIQYF

D: .
J: TRBJ2-7
V: TRBV28
size: many
DNA: TGTGCCAGCAGAAATGCGTACGGGACTGACTGGATCGAGCAGTACTTC
CDR3: CASRNAYGTDWIEQYF

D: TRBD1
J: TRBJ1-5
V: TRBV12-3/TRBV12-4
size: .
DNA: TGTGCCAGCAGTTTACAGGGGGCGTATCAGCCCCAGCATTTT
CDR3: CASSLQGAYQPQHF

D: .
J: TRBJ1-1
V: TRBV6-2/TRBV6-3
size: few
DNA: TGTGCCAGCAGTTTGGTTTCGTGGGTTAACACTGAAGCTTTCTTT
CDR3: CASSLVSWVNTEAFF

D: .
J: TRBJ2-7
V: TRBV12-3/TRBV12-4
size: once
DNA: TGTGCCAGCAGTCGCCAGAGCTCTTCCTACGAGCAGTACTTC
CDR3: CASSRQSSSYEQYF

D: TRBD1
J: TRBJ2-5
V: TRBV24-1
size: few
DNA: TGTGCCACCAGTGAGTCTCCGGGACAGGGAATAGAGACCCAGTACTTC
CDR3: CATSESPGQGIETQYF

D: .
J: TRBJ2-2
V: TRBV28
size: .
DNA: TGTGCCAGCAGTTTAATGTTGGGCCGGGAGCTGTTTTTT
CDR3: CASSLMLGRELFF

D: .
J: TRBJ2-2
V: TRBV6-1
size: .
DNA: TGTGCCAGCACAGACCCGAACACCGGGGAGCTGTTTTTT
CDR3: CASTDPNTGELFF

D: .
J: TRBJ1-4
V: TRBV4-3
size: .
DNA: TGCGCCAGCAGCCAAGACGGGTTCGGGGGAGATAATGAAAAACTGTTTTTT
CDR3: CASSQDGFGGDNEKLFF

D: .
J: TRBJ1-2
V: TRBV29-1
size: many
DNA: TGCAGCGTTGTCGGGGTTGATGGCTACACCTTC
CDR3: CSVVGVDGYTF

D: .
J: TRBJ2-7
V: TRBV3-1
size: .
DNA: TGTGCCAGCAGCCGATCTTTTTACGAGCAGTACTTC
CDR3: CASSRSFYEQYF

D: .
J: TRBJ1-2
V: TRBV4-3
size: few
DNA: TGCGCCAGCAGCCAAGATCGGAACAACTATGGCTACACCTTC
CDR3: CASSQDRNNYGYTF

D: .
J: TRBJ1-5
V: TRBV4-2
size: few
DNA: TGTGCCAGCAGCCAAGCAGGGCGCAATCAGCCCCAGCATTTT
CDR3: CASSQAGRNQPQHF

D: .
J: TRBJ1-5
V: TRBV12-3/TRBV12-4
size: .
DNA: TGTGCCAGCAGTTCCGGGACACTAAGAAATCAGCCCCAGCATTTT
CDR3: CASSSGTLRNQPQHF

D: .
J: TRBJ2-7
V: TRBV7-8
size: few
DNA: TGTGCCAGCAGCTTAGTGACTGGCGGGGCAACCTACGAGCAGTACTTC
CDR3: CASSLVTGGATYEQYF

D: .
J: TRBJ2-3
V: TRBV5-1
size: few
DNA: TGCGCCAGCAGCTTCAGTGGGTGGGCAGATACGCAGTATTTT
CDR3: CASSFSGWADTQYF

D: .
J: TRBJ2-7
V: TRBV12-3/TRBV12-4
size: many
DNA: TGTGCCAGCACGTACAGCTCCTCCTACGAGCAGTACTTC
CDR3: CASTYSSSYEQYF

D: .
J: TRBJ2-1
V: TRBV20-1
size: few
DNA: TGCAGTGCTAGAGATTATTCGAGGTCCTACAATGAGCAGTTCTTC
CDR3: CSARDYSRSYNEQFF

D: .
J: TRBJ1-6
V: TRBV6-1
size: many
DNA: TGTGCCAGCAGTGAAGCACAGCTGAACCACTTT
CDR3: CASSEAQLNHF

D: .
J: TRBJ2-1
V: TRBV5-1
size: .
DNA: TGCGCCAGCAGCATCCGGGACTCAAACTCCTACAATGAGCAGTTCTTC
CDR3: CASSIRDSNSYNEQFF

D: .
J: TRBJ1-5
V: TRBV15
size: few
DNA: TGTGCCACCAGCAGGGAAAGATATAGCAATCAGCCCCAGCATTTT
CDR3: CATSRERYSNQPQHF

D: .
J: TRBJ2-1
V: TRBV29-1
size: few
DNA: TGCAGCGTTGGCCGCGTGGCAGCGGGCCGGGGAGAGCAGTTCTTC
CDR3: CSVGRVAAGRGEQFF

D: TRBD1
J: TRBJ1-2
V: TRBV6-2/TRBV6-3
size: few
DNA: TGTGCCAGCAGTTACGGACAGGGTGGCTACACCTTC
CDR3: CASSYGQGGYTF

D: .
J: TRBJ2-2
V: TRBV6-4
size: many
DNA: TGTGCCAGCAGTGAAAAGATGCCCAGAAGGAACACCGGGGAGCTGTTTTTT
CDR3: CASSEKMPRRNTGELFF

D: TRBD2
J: TRBJ2-3
V: TRBV12-5
size: .
DNA: TGTGCTAGTGCCCTAGCGGGGTCCTCTAGCACAGATACGCAGTATTTT
CDR3: CASALAGSSSTDTQYF

D: TRBD2
J: TRBJ2-2
V: TRBV25-1
size: many
DNA: TGTGCCAGCAGGTGGGGGGGTCCCTTGAACACCGGGGAGCTGTTTTTT
CDR3: CASRWGGPLNTGELFF

D: .
J: TRBJ2-1
V: TRBV29-1
size: few
DNA: TGCAGCATGAGTGGACAGATTTTTGTTAATGAGCAGTTCTTC
CDR3: CSMSGQIFVNEQFF

D: .
J: TRBJ2-3
V: TRBV20-1
size: many
DNA: TGCAGTGCTGGACTACTAGATACGCAGTATTTT
CDR3: CSAGLLDTQYF

D: .
J: TRBJ1-4
V: TRBV12-3/TRBV12-4
size: many
DNA: TGTGCCAGCAGTTTTGACGTAGTAAAACTGTTTTTT
CDR3: CASSFDVVKLFF

D: TRBD1
J: TRBJ2-5
V: TRBV5-1
size: many
DNA: TGCGCCAGCAGCGATACAGGGGGCAAGACCCAGTACTTC
CDR3: CASSDTGGKTQYF

D: TRBD2
J: TRBJ2-1
V: TRBV20-1
size: many
DNA: TGCAGTGCCGTCAGGACTAGCGGCTACAATGAGCAGTTCTTC
CDR3: CSAVRTSGYNEQFF

D: .
J: TRBJ2-3
V: TRBV29-1
size: few
DNA: TGCAGCGTTGGGAAACTAATCTCGGGGGATACGCAGTATTTT
CDR3: CSVGKLISGDTQYF

D: .
J: TRBJ2-3
V: TRBV6-5
size: many
DNA: TGTGCCAGCAGTTTCCCAGGGGAGTCAGATACGCAGTATTTT
CDR3: CASSFPGESDTQYF

D: .
J: TRBJ1-1
V: TRBV27
size: few
DNA: TGTGCCAGCAGTTTACCGAGGTTT
CDR3: CASSLPRF

D: .
J: TRBJ2-2
V: TRBV19
size: .
DNA: TGTGCCAGTGGGGCCGCTACGAACACCGGGGAGCTGTTTTTT
CDR3: CASGAATNTGELFF

D: TRBD1
J: TRBJ2-6
V: TRBV5-4
size: few
DNA: TGTGCCAGCAGCTCGCACATCACCGGGACAGGGGACTACTCTGGGGCCAACGTCCTGACTTTC
CDR3: CASSSHITGTGDYSGANVLTF

D: TRBD1
J: TRBJ2-5
V: TRBV7-6
size: few
DNA: TGTGCCAGCAGCTCGGACAGGAACCAAGAGACCCAGTACTTC
CDR3: CASSSDRNQETQYF

D: .
J: TRBJ2-7
V: TRBV2
size: .
DNA: TGTGCCAGCACCCCCAGATCCTACGAGCAGTACTTC
CDR3: CASTPRSYEQYF

D: .
J: TRBJ2-2
V: TRBV27
size: .
DNA: TGTGCCAGCAGTTTATCAGGGAGACGGGAGCTGTTTTTT
CDR3: CASSLSGRRELFF

D: .
J: TRBJ2-3
V: TRBV4-3
size: few
DNA: TGCGCCAGCAGCCAAGATCAGGTTCGGAGAGGTGATACGCAGTATTTT
CDR3: CASSQDQVRRGDTQYF